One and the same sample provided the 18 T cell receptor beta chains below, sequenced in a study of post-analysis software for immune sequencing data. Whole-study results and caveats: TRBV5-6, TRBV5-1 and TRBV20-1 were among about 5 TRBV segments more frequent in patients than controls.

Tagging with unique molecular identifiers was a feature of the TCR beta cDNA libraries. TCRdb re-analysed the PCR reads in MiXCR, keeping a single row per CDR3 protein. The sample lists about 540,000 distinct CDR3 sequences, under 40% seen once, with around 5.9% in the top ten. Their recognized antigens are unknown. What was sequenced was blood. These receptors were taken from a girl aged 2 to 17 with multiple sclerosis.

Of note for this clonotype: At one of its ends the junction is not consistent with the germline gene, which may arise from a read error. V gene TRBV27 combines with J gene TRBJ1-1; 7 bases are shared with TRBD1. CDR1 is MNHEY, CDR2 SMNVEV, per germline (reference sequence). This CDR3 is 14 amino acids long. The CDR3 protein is CASSPQGRNTGAFF. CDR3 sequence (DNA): TGTGCCAGCAGTCCACAGGGGAGGAACACTGGAGCTTTCTTT.

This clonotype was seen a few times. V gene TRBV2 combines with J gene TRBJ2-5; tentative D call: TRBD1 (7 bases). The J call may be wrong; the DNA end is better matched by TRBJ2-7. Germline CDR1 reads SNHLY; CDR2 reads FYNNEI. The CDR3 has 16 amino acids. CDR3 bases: TGTGCCAGCAGTGAAGCGAGGGGGCGCTCGGGGGTCGAGCAGTACTTC. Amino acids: CASSEARGRSGVEQYF.

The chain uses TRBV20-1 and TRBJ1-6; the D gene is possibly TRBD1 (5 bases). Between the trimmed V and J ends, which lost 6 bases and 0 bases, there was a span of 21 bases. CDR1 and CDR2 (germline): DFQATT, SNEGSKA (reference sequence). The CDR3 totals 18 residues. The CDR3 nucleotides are TGCAGTGCACGGGACCCCAAGGGGCCTATCTCCTATAATTCACCCCTCCACTTT. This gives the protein CSARDPKGPISYNSPLHF.

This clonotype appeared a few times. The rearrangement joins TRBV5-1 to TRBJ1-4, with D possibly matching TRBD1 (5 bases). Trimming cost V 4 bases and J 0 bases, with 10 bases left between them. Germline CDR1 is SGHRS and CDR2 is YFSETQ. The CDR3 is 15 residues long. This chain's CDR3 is CASSAAGTTNEKLFF. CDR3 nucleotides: TGCGCCAGCAGCGCCGCAGGGACAACTAATGAAAAACTGTTTTTT.

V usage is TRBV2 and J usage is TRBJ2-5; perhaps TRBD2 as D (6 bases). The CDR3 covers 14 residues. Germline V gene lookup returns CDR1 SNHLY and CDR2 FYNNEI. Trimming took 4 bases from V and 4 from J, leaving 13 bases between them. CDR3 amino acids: CASSVRLGGETQYF. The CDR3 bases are TGTGCCAGCAGTGTACGACTCGGGGGAGAGACCCAGTACTTC.

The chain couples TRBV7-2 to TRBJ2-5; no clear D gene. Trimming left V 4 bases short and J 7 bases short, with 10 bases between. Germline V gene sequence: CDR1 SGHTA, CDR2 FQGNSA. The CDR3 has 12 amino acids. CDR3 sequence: CASSSGPRTQYF. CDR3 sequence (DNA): TGTGCCAGCAGCTCAGGTCCCCGGACCCAGTACTTC.

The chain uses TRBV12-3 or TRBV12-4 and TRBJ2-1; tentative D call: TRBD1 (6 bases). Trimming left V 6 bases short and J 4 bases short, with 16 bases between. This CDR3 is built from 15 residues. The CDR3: CASSPVRGFYNEQFF. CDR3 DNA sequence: TGTGCCAGCAGCCCAGTCAGGGGCTTTTACAATGAGCAGTTCTTC.

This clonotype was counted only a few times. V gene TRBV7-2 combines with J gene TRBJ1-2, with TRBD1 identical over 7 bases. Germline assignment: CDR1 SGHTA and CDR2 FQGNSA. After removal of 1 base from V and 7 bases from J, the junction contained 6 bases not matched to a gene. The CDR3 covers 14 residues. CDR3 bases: TGTGCCAGCAGCTTAGGATCAGGGGGTGGTGGCTACACCTTC. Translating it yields CASSLGSGGGGYTF.

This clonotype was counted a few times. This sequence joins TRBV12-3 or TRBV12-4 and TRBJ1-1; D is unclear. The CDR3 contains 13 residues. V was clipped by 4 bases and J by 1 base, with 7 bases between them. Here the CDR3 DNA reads TGTGCCAGCAGTTCGCTGGGGAACACTGAAGCTTTCTTT. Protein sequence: CASSSLGNTEAFF.

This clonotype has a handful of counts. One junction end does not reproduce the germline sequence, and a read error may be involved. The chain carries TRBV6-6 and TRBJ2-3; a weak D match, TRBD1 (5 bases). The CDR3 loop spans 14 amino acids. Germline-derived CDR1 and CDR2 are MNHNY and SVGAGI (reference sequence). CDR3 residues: CASSLTDPTDTQYF. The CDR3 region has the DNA TGCGCCAGCAGCTTGACAGACCCCACAGATACGCAGTATTTT.

CDR3 DNA: TGTGCCAGCAGCTTACTTCCTCTTGGAGGGGGCTATGGCTACACCTTC. Its translation is CASSLLPLGGGYGYTF. The rearrangement joins TRBV7-9 to TRBJ1-2; TRBD1 is a possible D gene (6 bases). Germline V gene sequence: CDR1 SEHNR, CDR2 FQNEAQ (reference sequence). Trimming took off 2 bases at V and 4 bases at J, with 17 bases between the two ends. This CDR3 comprises 16 residues.

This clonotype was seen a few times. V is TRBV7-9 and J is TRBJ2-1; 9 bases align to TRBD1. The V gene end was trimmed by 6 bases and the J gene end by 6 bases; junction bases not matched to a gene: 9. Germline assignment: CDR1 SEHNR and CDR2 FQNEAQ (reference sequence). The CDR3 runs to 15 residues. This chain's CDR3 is CASRWEQGAANEQFF. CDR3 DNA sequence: TGTGCCAGCAGGTGGGAACAGGGGGCGGCCAATGAGCAGTTCTTC.

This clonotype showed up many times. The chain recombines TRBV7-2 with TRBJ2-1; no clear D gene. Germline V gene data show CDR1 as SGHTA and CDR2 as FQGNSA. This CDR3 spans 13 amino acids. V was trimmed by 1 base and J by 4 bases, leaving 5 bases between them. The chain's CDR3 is CASSLGAYNEQFF. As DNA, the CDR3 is TGTGCCAGCAGCTTAGGTGCTTACAATGAGCAGTTCTTC.

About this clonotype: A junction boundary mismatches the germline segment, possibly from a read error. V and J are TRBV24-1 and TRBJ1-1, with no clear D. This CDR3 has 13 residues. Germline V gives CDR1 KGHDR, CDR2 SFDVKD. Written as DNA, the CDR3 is TGTGCCACCAGGGATTTGAAGCGGAAACAAGCTTTCTTT. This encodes CATRDLKRKQAFF.

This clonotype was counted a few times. CDR3 DNA: TGTGCCAGCAGGTCAAAACCGACCCTGAGCACAGATACGCAGTATTTT. Translating gives CASRSKPTLSTDTQYF. The rearrangement joins TRBV6-5 to TRBJ2-3; D gene ambiguous. The CDR3 sequence is 16 residues long. V dropped 6 bases and J dropped 0 bases, with 16 bases sitting between them. The germline gives CDR1 MNHEY, CDR2 SVGAGI.

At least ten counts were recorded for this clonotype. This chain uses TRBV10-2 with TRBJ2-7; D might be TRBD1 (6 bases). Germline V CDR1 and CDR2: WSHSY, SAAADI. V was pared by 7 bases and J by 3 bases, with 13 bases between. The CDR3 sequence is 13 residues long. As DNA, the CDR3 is TGCGCCAGCAACCAGGGGTCGGGCTACGAGCAGTACTTC. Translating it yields CASNQGSGYEQYF.

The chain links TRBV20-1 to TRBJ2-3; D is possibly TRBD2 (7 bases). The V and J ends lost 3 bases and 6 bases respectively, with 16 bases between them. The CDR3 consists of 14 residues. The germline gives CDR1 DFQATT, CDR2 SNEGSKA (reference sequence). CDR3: CSARDLRGPDTQYF. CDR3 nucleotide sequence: TGCAGTGCTAGGGATTTGCGGGGGCCCGATACGCAGTATTTT.

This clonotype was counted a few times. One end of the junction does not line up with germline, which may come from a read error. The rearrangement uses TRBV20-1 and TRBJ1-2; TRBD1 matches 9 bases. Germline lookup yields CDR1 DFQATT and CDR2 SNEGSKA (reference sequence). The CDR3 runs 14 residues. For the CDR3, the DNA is TGCAGTGCTAGAGCGGGACAGGGAGTACCCGGCTACATCTTC. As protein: CSARAGQGVPGYIF.